Sequencing of this T cell receptor (beta chain) was carried out in a study of blood T cell repertoires in COVID-19. Overall study context: Some COVID-19 samples were acute and others convalescent; all came from the United States, Italy and Spain. T cells, B-cell-depleted T cells, or PBMCs supplied cDNA or gDNA.

Followed over time, Seattle patients had been enrolled while infection was active. As originally analysed: Nucleated cell counts were estimated from reference gene primer amplification. Only in-frame clones appear in the TCRdb table, and some are missing; sequencing was by immunoSEQ multiplex PCR. The DNA gave D and trimming, while V, J and clone size come from that table. This sample yields 200,000 to 300,000 clones, of which roughly 79% are seen a single time; 6% to 8% belongs to the top ten. The CDR3 sequence is 15 residues long. V lost 1 base and J lost 6, with 13 bases in between. CDR1 SGHVS and CDR2 FNYEAQ come from the germline V gene.

The rearrangement joins TRBV7-6 to TRBJ1-5, with D maybe TRBD1 (5 bases). The sample comprised peripheral blood. This TCR was recovered from a woman aged 80 or older with COVID-19, enrolled during active disease. CDR3 region: CASSLGWGAGQPQHF. DNA for the CDR3: TGTGCCAGCAGCTTAGGATGGGGCGCCGGTCAGCCCCAGCATTTT. The entire variable domain, with the rest obtained from reference TRBV7-6 and TRBJ1-5, is as follows: GAGVSQSPRYKVTKRGQDVALRCDPISGHVSLYWYRQALGQGPEFLTYFNYEAQQDKSGLPNDRFSAERPEGSISTLTIQRTEQRDSAMYRCASSLGWGAGQPQHFGDGTRLSIL.